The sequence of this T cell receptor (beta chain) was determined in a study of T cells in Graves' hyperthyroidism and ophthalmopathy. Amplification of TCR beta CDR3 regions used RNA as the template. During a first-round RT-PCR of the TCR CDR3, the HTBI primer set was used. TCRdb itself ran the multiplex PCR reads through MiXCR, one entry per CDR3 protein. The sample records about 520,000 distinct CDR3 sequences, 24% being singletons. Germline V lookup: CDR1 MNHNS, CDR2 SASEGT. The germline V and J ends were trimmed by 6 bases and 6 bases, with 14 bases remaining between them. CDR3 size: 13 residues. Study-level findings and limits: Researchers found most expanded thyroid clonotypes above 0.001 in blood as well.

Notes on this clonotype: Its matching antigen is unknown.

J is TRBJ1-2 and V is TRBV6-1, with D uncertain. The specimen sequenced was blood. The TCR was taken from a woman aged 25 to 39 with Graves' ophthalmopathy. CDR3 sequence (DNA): TGTGCCAGCAGGGTGACATTCAACCATGGCTACACCTTC. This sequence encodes CASRVTFNHGYTF.